This passage covers 19 T cell receptor beta chains from one sample sequenced in a study of blood T cell repertoires in COVID-19. TCRdb's table, derived via immunoSEQ multiplex PCR, lists solely in-frame clones and lacks some. The sample contains around 200,000 clones, more than 70% of which appear only once. Sequencing input: peripheral blood. These receptors were obtained from a woman in her 50s with acute or convalescent COVID-19.

The chain is built from TRBV24-1 and TRBJ2-2, with 8 nucleotides matching TRBD2. The CDR3 consists of 14 residues. V shed 7 bases and J 4 bases; nucleotides not matched to a gene: 4. Germline CDR1 reads KGHDR; CDR2 reads SFDVKD. CDR3 nucleotide sequence: TGTGCCACCAGCCGGGAGGGCGGCACCGGGGAGCTGTTTTTT. It codes for CATSREGGTGELFF.

V gene TRBV5-8 combines with J gene TRBJ1-3; no clear D gene. V shed 5 bases and J shed 0 bases, with 15 bases lying between them. From germline, CDR1 is SGHTS and CDR2 YDEGEE. This CDR3 contains 16 residues. The CDR3 bases are TGTGCCAGCAGGGACTTCATCGCGCTCTCTGGAAACACCATATATTTT. Protein sequence: CASRDFIALSGNTIYF.

The chain is built from TRBV29-1 and TRBJ1-2; 9 bases are shared with TRBD1. CDR3 length: 15 amino acids. Germline trimming cut 0 bases from V and 4 bases from J; bases unmatched to any gene: 6. Germline CDR1 reads SQVTM; CDR2 reads ANQGSEA. CDR3 region: CSVEDRGQGSYGYTF. The CDR3 nucleotides are TGCAGCGTTGAAGATCGAGGACAGGGGAGCTATGGCTACACCTTC.

The rearrangement joins TRBV5-8 to TRBJ1-5, with 9 nucleotides matching TRBD1. After removal of 1 base from V and 0 bases from J, the junction contained 5 bases not matched to a gene. From germline, CDR1 is SGHTS and CDR2 YDEGEE. This CDR3 region has 17 residues. CDR3 protein: CASSLWTGVHSNQPQHF. DNA of the CDR3: TGTGCCAGCAGCTTGTGGACAGGGGTCCATAGCAATCAGCCCCAGCATTTT.

The J gene is TRBJ1-2, the V gene TRBV6-6; maybe TRBD1 (5 bases). Trimming removed 1 base from V and 4 bases from J, with 13 bases in between. The CDR3 totals 15 residues. Germline assignment: CDR1 MNHNY and CDR2 SVGAGI (reference sequence). Written as DNA, the CDR3 is TGTGCCAGCAGTTACTTGTCAGGGATTGGCTATGGCTACACCTTC. This gives the protein CASSYLSGIGYGYTF.

This clone was picked up one time. The chain combines TRBV2 with TRBJ2-7; the D is unclear. Between the trimmed V and J ends, which lost 0 bases and 7 bases, there was a span of 16 bases. This CDR3 has 15 residues. CDR1 and CDR2 (germline): SNHLY, FYNNEI. The CDR3 here is CASSEAPQYPGEQYF. The CDR3 DNA sequence: TGTGCCAGCAGTGAAGCGCCTCAATACCCCGGTGAGCAGTACTTC. The variable domain in full, with the rest retrieved from reference TRBV2 and TRBJ2-7, is EPEVTQTPSHQVTQMGQEVILRCVPISNHLYFYWYRQILGQKVEFLVSFYNNEISEKSEIFDDQFSVERPDGSNFTLKIRSTKLEDSAMYFCASSEAPQYPGEQYFGPGTRLTVT.

CDR3 region: CASSRGTDTGELFF. DNA for the CDR3: TGTGCCAGCAGTAGGGGGACGGACACCGGGGAGCTGTTTTTT. The gene calls are TRBV2 and TRBJ2-2; possibly TRBD1 for D (6 bases). Germline CDR1 is SNHLY and CDR2 is FYNNEI. This CDR3 spans 14 amino acids. V was cut by 5 bases and J by 3 bases, with 10 bases left in between.

The chain has TRBV28 and TRBJ1-2, with D possibly TRBD1 on 5 matching bases. The V end lost 6 bases, the J end lost 5 bases, and 10 bases lay between the germline ends. The CDR3 is made up of 12 amino acids. Germline CDR1 MDHEN, CDR2 SYDVKM. The CDR3 is CASSWRGYGYTF. The DNA for the CDR3 is TGTGCCAGCAGCTGGAGGGGATATGGCTACACCTTC.

This sequence joins TRBV20-1 and TRBJ2-7; D not resolved. Trimming shortened V by 3 bases and J by 0 bases, and 12 bases separated the two germline ends. CDR1 DFQATT and CDR2 SNEGSKA come from the germline V gene (reference sequence). The CDR3 consists of 14 residues. The CDR3 nucleotides are TGCAGTGCTAGTGTGGTGCGTAGCTCCTACGAGCAGTACTTC. Amino acid sequence: CSASVVRSSYEQYF.

V and J are TRBV5-1 and TRBJ2-5; TRBD2 matches 7 bases. The length of the CDR3 is 13 residues. Germline values: CDR1 SGHRS, CDR2 YFSETQ. Losses at the gene ends were 5 bases for V and 5 bases for J; bases not matched to a gene: 6. The CDR3 nucleotides read TGCGCCAGCAGGTTACGGGGAGGGGAGACCCAGTACTTC. Translation: CASRLRGGETQYF.

The chain has TRBV6-5 and TRBJ2-7, with D perhaps TRBD2 (6 bases). The CDR3 covers 14 residues. Per germline, CDR1 MNHEY and CDR2 SVGAGI. Between the trimmed V and J ends, which lost 7 bases and 7 bases, there was a span of 20 bases. The CDR3 DNA reads TGTGCCAGCAACCCACACGGGGGTTCTCAGGAGCAGTACTTC. Its translation: CASNPHGGSQEQYF.

The chain is built from TRBV18 and TRBJ1-1, with TRBD1 matching 7 bases. Trimming removed 5 bases from V and 1 base from J; junction bases left unmatched: 7. The CDR3 consists of 15 residues. Germline-derived CDR1 and CDR2 are KGHSH and LQKENI. The CDR3 protein is CASSGLQGTNTEAFF. CDR3 bases: TGTGCCAGCTCAGGACTACAGGGGACGAACACTGAAGCTTTCTTT.

The V call is TRBV27, the J call TRBJ1-1; TRBD1 aligns across 9 bases. With 6 bases clipped from V and 4 bases from J, the junction kept 9 bases outside the gene matches. Germline V lookup: CDR1 MNHEY, CDR2 SMNVEV (reference sequence). The CDR3 consists of 15 residues. CDR3 DNA: TGTGCCAGCAGCAGTAGACAGGGGGTTATCACTGAAGCTTTCTTT. This translates into CASSSRQGVITEAFF.

V is TRBV5-1 and J is TRBJ1-1; D perhaps matches TRBD1 (5 bases). The germline CDR1 and CDR2 sequences are SGHRS and YFSETQ. Between the trimmed V and J ends, which lost 4 bases and 1 base, there was a span of 11 bases. The CDR3 consists of 14 residues. CDR3 coding DNA: TGCGCCAGCAGCCCGACAGTGAGGAACACTGAAGCTTTCTTT. Amino acids: CASSPTVRNTEAFF.

The chain is built from TRBV19 and TRBJ1-3; D unclear. The CDR3 contains 14 residues. Trimming took 6 bases from V and 4 from J, leaving 13 bases between them. The V gene's germline CDR1 is LNHDA and CDR2 SQIVND (reference sequence). For the CDR3, the DNA is TGTGCCAGTAGCTTCGGGAGTACCGGAAACACCATATATTTT. The encoded protein is CASSFGSTGNTIYF.

The chain joins TRBV5-1 to TRBJ2-2; 8 bases are shared with TRBD2. The CDR3 has 15 residues. Per germline, CDR1 SGHRS and CDR2 YFSETQ. After removal of 0 bases from V and 6 bases from J, the junction contained 4 bases not matched to a gene. CDR3 bases: TGCGCCAGCAGCTTGGCGGGAGGGCCGGCCGGGGAGCTGTTTTTT. It codes for CASSLAGGPAGELFF. Full variable domain (outside the CDR3, taken from reference TRBV5-1 and TRBJ2-2): KAGVTQTPRYLIKTRGQQVTLSCSPISGHRSVSWYQQTPGQGLQFLFEYFSETQRNKGNFPGRFSGRQFSNSRSEMNVSTLELGDSALYLCASSLAGGPAGELFFGEGSRLTVL.

The rearrangement links TRBV3-1 (or the pseudogene TRBV3-2) to TRBJ2-3; no reliable D call. Germline-derived CDR1 and CDR2 are LGHDT and YNNKEL (reference sequence). Trimming cost V 5 bases and J 1 base, with 13 bases left between them. This CDR3 comprises 15 residues. The DNA for the CDR3 is TGTGCCAGCAGCGAGAGCGCACCCGGCACAGATACGCAGTATTTT. Protein: CASSESAPGTDTQYF.

The V call is TRBV25-1, the J call TRBJ2-7, with D possibly matching TRBD2 (6 bases). CDR1 and CDR2 from the germline V gene are MGHDK and SYGVNS. V dropped 6 bases and J dropped 2 bases, with 17 bases sitting between them. The CDR3 is 15 residues long. The CDR3 loop reads CASSKGLTGTYEQYF. The CDR3 DNA is TGTGCCAGCAGCAAGGGACTGACGGGAACCTACGAGCAGTACTTC.

The chain uses TRBV27 and TRBJ1-4; TRBD1 matches at 7 bases. This CDR3 region has 15 residues. Trimming took 6 bases from V and 7 from J; bases not matched to a gene: 11. Germline V gene lookup returns CDR1 MNHEY and CDR2 SMNVEV (reference sequence). The CDR3 spells CASRRITDRPEKLFF. The DNA for the CDR3 is TGTGCCAGCAGGCGTATTACGGACAGGCCTGAAAAACTGTTTTTT.